Included here is one TCR beta chain sequence, with context. The antigen remains undetermined. Relapse was seen in all patients after autologous stem cell transplantation, and brentuximab vedotin exposure was variable. The sample is drawn from a study of PD-1 blockade in classical Hodgkin lymphoma. Across the whole study: The nivolumab dose that patients received was 3 mg/kg, given intravenously every 2 weeks.

The study's findings and limits: Compared with healthy donors, newly diagnosed patients reportedly showed lower baseline TCR diversity. A significant rise in TCR diversity by C4D1 was seen for CD4+ but not CD8+ cells.

This CDR3 has 12 residues. Trimming cost V 0 bases and J 3 bases, with 3 bases left between them. The germline V gene encodes CDR1 SGDLS and CDR2 YYNGEE. Repertoires were generated with immunoSEQ multiplex PCR, while TCRdb's copy carries only in-frame clones and drops some. This table has 25,000 to 30,000 clones, roughly 83% appearing once. The chain combines TRBV9 with TRBJ2-5; D unclear. The clonotype originates from a human donor with classical Hodgkin lymphoma. This sample comprised peripheral blood mononuclear cells (PBMCs), obtained before the second cycle of nivolumab. CDR3 amino acids: CASSVGEETQYF. DNA of the CDR3: TGTGCCAGCAGCGTAGGGGAAGAGACCCAGTACTTC.